A selection of T cell receptor beta chains follows, all from one sample in a study of long-term antiretroviral therapy in people with HIV. Sequenced by immunoSEQ multiplex PCR; TCRdb stores in-frame clones only, minus some. Here the sample spans about 34,000 clones, roughly 83% being singletons. The input for sequencing was unsorted PBMCs, taken 1.9 years after starting antiretroviral therapy. These receptors originate from a man between 18 and 35 years old with HIV. Both conserved end residues are part of each CDR3. The order of the fields is clone size, V gene, D gene, J gene, CDR3 DNA, CDR3 protein. The D gene is left open where the match is weak. Clone size appears in some rows only: once, few, many, or a class for an expanded clone.

NA	TRBV6-5	TRBD1	TRBJ1-5	TGTGCCAGCAAGGGACAGGATGAACAGCCCCAGCATTTT	CASKGQDEQPQHF
NA	TRBV5-4	NA	TRBJ2-1	TGTGCCAGCAGCCCGGCGGGCGATAGCTCCTACAATGAGCAGTTCTTC	CASSPAGDSSYNEQFF
NA	TRBV14	NA	TRBJ1-5	TGTGCCAGCAGCCCTGTACCCGGAGGACCCCAGCATTTT	CASSPVPGGPQHF
NA	TRBV7-2	NA	TRBJ1-2	TGTGCCAGCAGCTTAGTGGCAGCGTACTATGGCTACACCTTC	CASSLVAAYYGYTF
NA	TRBV2	NA	TRBJ1-5	TGTGCCAGCAGTGAAGAGACAGGATGGAATAGCAATCAGCCCCAGCATTTT	CASSEETGWNSNQPQHF
NA	TRBV15	NA	TRBJ1-2	TGTGCCACCAGCAGAGAGAGCATTTGGGGCTACACCTTC	CATSRESIWGYTF
NA	TRBV27	NA	TRBJ1-1	TGTGCCAGCAGTTTAACCGGACGCGGCGGTGAAGCTTTCTTT	CASSLTGRGGEAFF
NA	TRBV7-6	NA	TRBJ1-1	TGTGCCAGCAGCTTAGCGCGGGCAGGGCCGAACACTGAAGCTTTCTTT	CASSLARAGPNTEAFF
NA	TRBV30	NA	TRBJ1-2	TGTGCCCTCAGGGAACCAAACTATGGCTACACCTTC	CALREPNYGYTF
NA	TRBV11-2	NA	TRBJ2-7	TGTGCCAGCAGCTTGGGGAGCTCCTACGAGCAGTACTTC	CASSLGSSYEQYF
once	TRBV7-3	NA	TRBJ2-5	TGTGCCAGCAGCCGCTTGGGTGAGGGAGAGACCCAGTACTTC	CASSRLGEGETQYF
few	TRBV4-1	NA	TRBJ2-2	TGCGCCAGCAGCCAAGGGACCGGGGAGCTGTTTTTT	CASSQGTGELFF
NA	TRBV11-3	NA	TRBJ1-1	TGTGCCAGCAGCTTAACCCCGAACACTGAAGCTTTCTTT	CASSLTPNTEAFF
NA	TRBV28	NA	TRBJ2-5	TGTGCCAGCAGGATCCCGGGGTACCGGACCCAGTACTTC	CASRIPGYRTQYF
NA	TRBV7-9	TRBD2	TRBJ2-1	TGTGCCAGCAGCCCGCGGACTAGCGGGGGGTACAATGAGCAGTTCTTC	CASSPRTSGGYNEQFF
NA	TRBV5-1	TRBD1	TRBJ1-5	TGCGCCAGCAGCGCCGGGACAGGGGGTCAGCCCCAGCATTTT	CASSAGTGGQPQHF
NA	TRBV5-4	TRBD1	TRBJ1-3	TGTGCCAGCAGCCAAAGTACAGGGGCCGGAAACACCATATATTTT	CASSQSTGAGNTIYF
NA	TRBV6-6	NA	TRBJ1-3	TGTGCCAGCAGAGGGCTTGACAGCTACTCTGGAAACACCATATATTTT	CASRGLDSYSGNTIYF
NA	TRBV7-3	TRBD2	TRBJ2-5	TGTGCCAGCAGCTTAACTGGCCTAGCGGAAGAGACCCAGTACTTC	CASSLTGLAEETQYF
NA	TRBV5-4	NA	TRBJ2-3	TGTGCCAGCAGCCTGGCGGATACGCAGTATTTT	CASSLADTQYF
NA	TRBV18	NA	TRBJ1-5	TGTGCCAGCTCATCGCCGTTTGAAAAACTCAGCAATCAGCCCCAGCATTTT	CASSSPFEKLSNQPQHF
NA	TRBV5-1	TRBD1	TRBJ1-2	TGCGCCAGCAGCAGCGGGACAGGGGGGCTTGGCTACACCTTC	CASSSGTGGLGYTF
NA	TRBV19	NA	TRBJ1-1	TGTGCCAGTAGTATACTCTACAGTAAAGCTTTCTTT	CASSILYSKAFF
NA	TRBV7-9	NA	TRBJ1-1	TGTGCCAGCAGCGAAGGGACGTACACTGAAGCTTTCTTT	CASSEGTYTEAFF
NA	TRBV28	TRBD1	TRBJ1-1	TGTGCCAGCAGTATAGACAGGGTATGGGGCACTGAAGCTTTCTTT	CASSIDRVWGTEAFF
NA	TRBV7-2	NA	TRBJ2-5	TGTGCCAGCAGCTTAGGATCAGGGCTGGAGACCCAGTACTTC	CASSLGSGLETQYF
NA	TRBV14	NA	TRBJ2-2	TGTGCCAGCAGCCAAGCCCCCAAAAGGACAGTCTCCGGAGACACCGGGGAGCTGTTTTTT	CASSQAPKRTVSGDTGELFF
once	TRBV19	NA	TRBJ2-5	TGTGCCAGTAGTATAGGGTCCCGGCAAGAGACCCAGTACTTC	CASSIGSRQETQYF
NA	TRBV23-1	NA	TRBJ1-2	TGCGCCAGCAGTCAATCGAAGGGACAAAGTAACTATGGCTACACCTTC	CASSQSKGQSNYGYTF
NA	TRBV5-1	NA	TRBJ1-1	TGCGCCAGCAGCCTGGATACGAACACTGAAGCTTTCTTT	CASSLDTNTEAFF
NA	TRBV5-1	NA	TRBJ2-3	TGCGCCAGCAGCTTGGACGCAGATACGCAGTATTTT	CASSLDADTQYF
NA	TRBV2	NA	TRBJ1-2	TGTGCCAGCAGTCGGGACATAAACTATGGCTACACCTTC	CASSRDINYGYTF
NA	TRBV28	NA	TRBJ2-5	TGTGCCAGCAGTCTAGGGGCGGAATTCCAAGAGACCCAGTACTTC	CASSLGAEFQETQYF
NA	TRBV7-9	NA	TRBJ1-5	TGTGCCAGCAGCTGGGACGCGAATCAGCCCCAGCATTTT	CASSWDANQPQHF
NA	TRBV11-1	NA	TRBJ1-6	TGTGCCAGCAGCTCCGGGACTCAGGCACCCCTCCACTTT	CASSSGTQAPLHF
NA	TRBV29-1	NA	TRBJ2-5	TGCAGCGGCCTAGGGGCGGAAGAGACCCAGTACTTC	CSGLGAEETQYF
NA	TRBV27	TRBD2	TRBJ2-1	TGTGCCAGCAAACTAGCGGGGGGGTACAATGAGCAGTTCTTC	CASKLAGGYNEQFF
few	TRBV28	TRBD1	TRBJ1-5	TGTGCCAGCAGTTTATGGGAAGGGACAGCAGCTAGGCCCCAGCATTTT	CASSLWEGTAARPQHF
few	TRBV7-8	TRBD1	TRBJ1-2	TGTGCCAGCAGCTTAGCGCGGCAGGGGGCGCGAGGCTACACCTTC	CASSLARQGARGYTF
NA	TRBV18	NA	TRBJ1-2	TGTGCCAGCTCACCACCGGGCAAGGCGGAGACGGGCTACACCTTC	CASSPPGKAETGYTF
NA	TRBV13	TRBD1	TRBJ1-2	TGTGCCAGCAGCTTAGGGCAGGGGGGCGGCTACACCTTC	CASSLGQGGGYTF
NA	TRBV7-9	NA	TRBJ2-1	TGTGCCAGCAGGCACGCTTACAATGAGCAGTTCTTC	CASRHAYNEQFF
few	TRBV13	NA	TRBJ1-5	TGTGCCAGCAGCTCAGCGGGACAGCCCCAGCATTTT	CASSSAGQPQHF
few	TRBV29-1	NA	TRBJ1-3	TGCAGCGGCAGGCCCTCCTCTGGAAACACCATATATTTT	CSGRPSSGNTIYF